The 23 T cell receptor beta chains in this list originate from one sample, sequenced in a study of T cell responses to AZD1222 COVID-19 vaccine. Sequenced by immunoSEQ multiplex PCR; TCRdb stores in-frame clones only, minus some. This sample carries about 100,000 clones, 70% to 90% of them seen once, and the ten largest clones take 4.2%. The sample in question was peripheral blood, obtained on day 0 of MenACWY control vaccination. All receptors come from an adult in good health.

This chain uses TRBV9 with TRBJ1-2; no clear D. Looked up from germline, CDR1 is SGDLS and CDR2 is YYNGEE. The CDR3 covers 15 residues. V was shortened by 4 bases and J by 6 bases, with 19 bases between the two germline ends. This CDR3 is CASSPRTIGGHGYTF. The CDR3 region has the DNA TGTGCCAGCAGCCCTAGGACCATCGGAGGGCATGGCTACACCTTC.

The rearrangement uses TRBV6-5 and TRBJ1-4; the D gene is possibly TRBD1 (5 bases). CDR3 length: 13 amino acids. Germline V lookup: CDR1 MNHEY, CDR2 SVGAGI. The V and J ends lost 5 bases and 1 base respectively, with 5 bases between them. CDR3 amino acids: CASSRGTNEKLFF. CDR3 DNA sequence: TGTGCCAGCAGTAGGGGAACTAATGAAAAACTGTTTTTT.

The gene calls are TRBV5-1 and TRBJ2-7, with a tentative D call TRBD1 (6 bases). Trimming left V 7 bases short and J 3 bases short, with 17 bases between. The CDR3 loop spans 14 amino acids. In germline, CDR1 is SGHRS, CDR2 YFSETQ. The CDR3 nucleotides read TGCGCCAGCCGCGTAGGACAGAACTTCTACGAGCAGTACTTC. Its translation: CASRVGQNFYEQYF.

V and J are TRBV19 and TRBJ1-2; D possibly corresponds to TRBD1 (5 bases). V dropped 3 bases and J dropped 8 bases, with 13 bases sitting between them. Per germline, CDR1 LNHDA and CDR2 SQIVND (reference sequence). CDR3 length: 13 amino acids. This CDR3 reads CASSIQSGGGYTF. The CDR3 coding sequence is TGTGCCAGTAGTATTCAATCCGGGGGAGGCTACACCTTC.

V and J are TRBV29-1 and TRBJ2-5; D might be TRBD1 (5 bases). The CDR3 covers 12 residues. V lost 4 bases, J lost 2 bases, and 8 bases lay in between. Germline CDR1 and CDR2: SQVTM and ANQGSEA. The CDR3 loop is CSVGQSQETQYF. The CDR3 DNA sequence: TGCAGCGTTGGACAGAGTCAAGAGACCCAGTACTTC.

This clone occurred once. V gene TRBV7-2 combines with J gene TRBJ1-3; 7 bases match TRBD1. This CDR3 is 17 amino acids long. Germline lookup yields CDR1 SGHTA and CDR2 FQGNSA. V dropped 1 base and J dropped 4; count of bases not matched to a gene: 10. The chain's CDR3 is CASSLVRRGRGGNTIYF. The CDR3 DNA reads TGTGCCAGCAGCTTAGTTAGGAGGGGGCGAGGGGGAAACACCATATATTTT.

To note about this clone: This same CDR3 is encoded by further DNA sequences in the sample. The genes are TRBV9 and TRBJ2-2, with D hard to call. CDR1 and CDR2 (germline): SGDLS, YYNGEE. The CDR3 sequence is 13 residues long. V lost 2 bases and J 4 bases, leaving 6 bases between the germline ends. This chain's CDR3 is CASSVGVTGELFF. CDR3 DNA: TGTGCCAGCAGCGTTGGGGTCACCGGGGAGCTGTTTTTT.

This CDR3 is CASSLTGAPQPQHF. CDR3 coding DNA: TGTGCCAGCAGCCTTACAGGGGCGCCACAGCCCCAGCATTTT. The J gene is TRBJ1-5, the V gene TRBV7-9; 7 bases agree with TRBD1. The CDR3 loop spans 14 amino acids. From germline, CDR1 is SEHNR and CDR2 FQNEAQ (reference sequence). V shed 5 bases and J 7 bases; nucleotides not matched to a gene: 8. The complete variable domain, with remaining parts taken from reference TRBV7-9 and TRBJ1-5, reads DTGVSQNPRHKITKRGQNVTFRCDPISEHNRLYWYRQTLGQGPEFLTYFQNEAQLEKSRLLSDRFSAERPKGSFSTLEIQRTEQGDSAMYLCASSLTGAPQPQHFGDGTRLSIL.

The gene calls are TRBV5-1 and TRBJ2-5; TRBD1 matches at 9 bases. CDR3 size: 15 residues. Germline CDR1 SGHRS, CDR2 YFSETQ. After removal of 0 bases from V and 5 bases from J, the junction contained 5 bases not matched to a gene. CDR3 in DNA: TGCGCCAGCAGCTTGGAGGGACAGGGTATGGAGACCCAGTACTTC. This encodes CASSLEGQGMETQYF.

The chain links TRBV28 to TRBJ2-3; 9 bases line up with TRBD2. This CDR3 has 16 amino acids. Germline V gives CDR1 MDHEN, CDR2 SYDVKM. The V gene end was trimmed by 4 bases and the J gene end by 2 bases; junction bases not matched to a gene: 7. CDR3 in amino acids: CASSSPSGANTDTQYF. CDR3 sequence (DNA): TGTGCCAGCAGTTCCCCTAGCGGGGCTAACACAGATACGCAGTATTTT.

The gene calls are TRBV28 and TRBJ1-2; D is ambiguous. Germline V gene data show CDR1 as MDHEN and CDR2 as SYDVKM. The CDR3 is 13 amino acids. Trimming shortened V by 3 bases and J by 4 bases, and 9 bases separated the two germline ends. CDR3 in amino acids: CASSFQRPYGYTF. The DNA for the CDR3 is TGTGCCAGCAGTTTCCAGAGGCCCTATGGCTACACCTTC.

The genes are TRBV6-2 or TRBV6-3 and TRBJ2-5; 9 nucleotides agree with TRBD1. V lost 6 bases to trimming and J lost 4 bases; unmatched junction nucleotides: 9. The CDR3 is made up of 15 amino acids. Looked up from germline, CDR1 is MNHEY and CDR2 is SVGEGT. The CDR3 spells CASSHGTGRVETQYF. In DNA form, the CDR3 reads TGTGCCAGCAGCCATGGGACAGGGAGAGTAGAGACCCAGTACTTC.

This chain joins TRBV7-2 and TRBJ1-2; 7 bases are a match to TRBD1. There are 14 residues in the CDR3. Per the germline V gene, CDR1 is SGHTA and CDR2 is FQGNSA. V lost 5 bases, J lost 7 bases, and 10 bases stayed unmatched. The CDR3 spells CASSPRTGTSGYTF. The CDR3 DNA follows: TGTGCCAGCAGCCCGCGGACAGGCACCAGTGGCTACACCTTC.

The V call is TRBV18, the J call TRBJ1-2; D remains unclear. Per the germline V gene, CDR1 is KGHSH and CDR2 is LQKENI. This CDR3 is 15 amino acids long. Trimming cost V 0 bases and J 3 bases, with 11 bases left between them. The CDR3 region has the DNA TGTGCCAGCTCACCACCGGGGATTTTAGACTATGGCTACACCTTC. Protein sequence: CASSPPGILDYGYTF.

This chain uses TRBV5-1 with TRBJ2-3; the match to TRBD1 covers 11 bases. The CDR3 is made up of 17 amino acids. The V gene's germline CDR1 is SGHRS and CDR2 YFSETQ. V shed 0 bases and J 2 bases; nucleotides not matched to a gene: 5. This CDR3 reads CASSLGTGQGVTDTQYF. CDR3 DNA: TGCGCCAGCAGCTTGGGTACGGGACAGGGGGTCACAGATACGCAGTATTTT.

The chain carries TRBV2 and TRBJ1-1; D is unclear. The CDR3 length is 12 residues. Germline V gene lookup returns CDR1 SNHLY and CDR2 FYNNEI. V was clipped by 7 bases and J by 5 bases, with 11 bases between them. CDR3 region: CASTLKRTEAFF. As DNA, the CDR3 is TGTGCCAGCACACTGAAGAGGACTGAAGCTTTCTTT.

The rearrangement uses TRBV28 and TRBJ1-2; D ambiguous. Trimming stripped 2 bases from V and 2 bases from J, with 15 bases between. Germline V gene lookup returns CDR1 MDHEN and CDR2 SYDVKM. This CDR3 contains 16 residues. The CDR3 reads CASSLPSQKLNYGYTF. The CDR3 DNA reads TGTGCCAGCAGTTTACCGTCGCAGAAACTGAACTATGGCTACACCTTC.

The V gene is TRBV24-1, the J gene TRBJ2-5, with TRBD1 matching 12 bases. J gave up 4 bases and V 3 bases, and 5 bases lay outside the gene matches. This CDR3 spans 16 amino acids. Germline V gene data show CDR1 as KGHDR and CDR2 as SFDVKD. CDR3 sequence (DNA): TGTGCCACCAGTGATCCCGGGACAGGGGGCCGAGAGACCCAGTACTTC. Its translation: CATSDPGTGGRETQYF.

V usage is TRBV18 and J usage is TRBJ1-1; 8 bases are a match to TRBD1. Trimming took 3 bases from V and 6 from J; bases not matched to a gene: 3. CDR3 length equals 13 residues. Per germline, CDR1 KGHSH and CDR2 LQKENI. CDR3 nucleotide sequence: TGTGCCAGCTCACCCACAGGGGGAGCTGAAGCTTTCTTT. Encoded protein: CASSPTGGAEAFF.

The chain combines TRBV27 with TRBJ1-2; possibly TRBD1 for D (6 bases). The V gene's germline CDR1 is MNHEY and CDR2 SMNVEV (reference sequence). Trimming took off 7 bases at V and 5 bases at J, with 14 bases between the two ends. CDR3 size: 13 residues. The CDR3 sequence is CASKAGALYGYTF. In nucleotides, the CDR3 is TGTGCCAGCAAAGCAGGGGCCCTATATGGCTACACCTTC.

The gene calls are TRBV28 and TRBJ2-4; D may correspond to TRBD1 or TRBD2 (5 bases each). The CDR3 covers 14 residues. Germline V CDR1 and CDR2: MDHEN, SYDVKM. The V and J ends lost 5 bases and 9 bases respectively, with 17 bases between them. CDR3 residues: CASSDPGPTPIQYF. The CDR3 coding sequence is TGTGCCAGCAGTGACCCGGGGCCTACCCCCATTCAGTACTTC.

The genes are TRBV6-5 and TRBJ2-1, with 10 bases matching TRBD1. In germline, CDR1 is MNHEY, CDR2 SVGAGI. The CDR3 runs to 15 residues. Losses at the gene ends were 7 bases for V and 3 bases for J; bases not matched to a gene: 6. CDR3 coding DNA: TGTGCCAGCACCAGACAGGGGGCCTACTACAATGAGCAGTTCTTC. As protein: CASTRQGAYYNEQFF.

The V and J genes are TRBV30 and TRBJ2-6; TRBD1 is a possible D gene (6 bases). V gave up 8 bases and J gave up 4 bases, with 18 bases separating them. CDR1 is GTSNPN, CDR2 SVGIG, per germline (reference sequence). The CDR3 runs to 15 residues. CDR3 nucleotides: TGTGCCCTTGACTTAACAGGGCTAGGGGCCAACGTCCTGACTTTC. This sequence encodes CALDLTGLGANVLTF.